This T cell receptor (beta chain) was documented in a study of blood T cell repertoires in COVID-19. This clone was seen a handful of times. This CDR3 is 15 amino acids long. V lost 3 bases to trimming and J lost 2 bases, with 13 bases between them. The germline CDR1 and CDR2 sequences are LNHDA and SQIVND (reference sequence). TCRdb keeps only in-frame clones here, not all; method: immunoSEQ multiplex PCR. The repertoire has about 200,000 clones, more than 70% of them found once; the top ten carry around 5.7%. The chain uses TRBV19 and TRBJ2-5; D is perhaps TRBD2 (6 bases). This TCR was sampled from a middle-aged man with acute COVID-19. The sequenced sample consisted of PBMCs or T cells enriched from blood (not recorded which). The chain's CDR3 is CASSIQRREQETQYF. The CDR3 DNA sequence: TGTGCCAGTAGTATCCAGCGGAGGGAGCAAGAGACCCAGTACTTC.